Listed here is a single TCR beta chain. Sequencing used immunoSEQ multiplex PCR; TCRdb keeps in-frame clones, though not all of them. The data show hundreds of thousands of clones, with 87% seen just once and 3% held by the top ten. The data were taken from a study of blood T cell repertoires in COVID-19. Overall study context: In each case, the material was cDNA or gDNA derived from T cells, B-cell-depleted T cells, or PBMCs.

CDR3 length: 14 amino acids. With V trimmed by 2 bases and J by 6 bases, 7 bases remained unmatched. The germline V gene has CDR1 GTSNPN and CDR2 SVGIG (reference sequence). This receptor was identified in a man aged 18-30 years with active or convalescent COVID-19. The rearrangement links TRBV30 to TRBJ2-3; 8 bases match TRBD2. Sequenced sample: peripheral blood. CDR3 nucleotide sequence: TGTGCCTGGAGTCAAGCGGGGGCCCCGGATACGCAGTATTTT. Translating gives CAWSQAGAPDTQYF.